Each of the 26 T cell receptor beta chains below was sequenced from the same sample in a study of T cell responses to AZD1222 COVID-19 vaccine. Repertoires were generated with immunoSEQ multiplex PCR, while TCRdb's copy carries only in-frame clones and drops some. This sample has over 110,000 clones, with roughly 92% found just once. The specimen comprised peripheral blood, sampled on day 0 of AZD1222 vaccination. The receptors stem from an adult in good health.

The V call is TRBV27, the J call TRBJ2-7; the D gene could be TRBD1 or TRBD2 (5 bases each). Germline V gives CDR1 MNHEY, CDR2 SMNVEV (reference sequence). Trimming took 5 bases from V and 7 from J, leaving 15 bases between them. This CDR3 has 13 amino acids. The CDR3 protein is CASSLRAEGEQYF. The CDR3 DNA reads as TGTGCCAGCAGTCTGCGGGCCGAGGGGGAGCAGTACTTC.

The rearrangement joins TRBV7-9 to TRBJ2-1; 9 bases are a match to TRBD2. The CDR3 consists of 14 residues. V was pared by 8 bases and J by 8 bases, with 10 bases of the junction left unmatched. The germline CDR1 and CDR2 sequences are SEHNR and FQNEAQ (reference sequence). CDR3 protein: CASPGTSWYDEQFF. The CDR3 bases are TGTGCCAGCCCCGGGACTAGCTGGTACGATGAGCAGTTCTTC. The complete variable domain, with remaining parts taken from reference TRBV7-9 and TRBJ2-1, reads DTGVSQNPRHKITKRGQNVTFRCDPISEHNRLYWYRQTLGQGPEFLTYFQNEAQLEKSRLLSDRFSAERPKGSFSTLEIQRTEQGDSAMYLCASPGTSWYDEQFFGPGTRLTVL.

The rearrangement links TRBV6-2 or TRBV6-3 to TRBJ2-7, with 7 bases identical to TRBD1. The CDR3 sequence is 14 residues long. Germline V gives CDR1 MNHEY, CDR2 SVGEGT. The junction had 3 bases not matched to a gene; V was cut back by 2 bases and J by 2 bases. Written as DNA, the CDR3 is TGTGCCAGCAGTTACCGGGACAGCGCCTACGAGCAGTACTTC. It is translated as CASSYRDSAYEQYF.

The genes are TRBV10-1 and TRBJ1-1, with a weak D call TRBD1 (6 bases). This CDR3 has 14 amino acids. CDR1 and CDR2 from the germline V gene are WNHNN and SYGVQD (reference sequence). Trimming took 7 bases from V and 1 from J, leaving 13 bases between them. CDR3 region: CASTTGGQNTEAFF. Written as DNA, the CDR3 is TGCGCCAGCACCACCGGGGGCCAGAACACTGAAGCTTTCTTT.

V usage is TRBV4-1 and J usage is TRBJ1-2; 7 positions agree with TRBD1. CDR3 length equals 14 residues. V trimming: 0 bases; J trimming: 5 bases; junction bases outside the gene matches: 3. Germline CDR1 reads MGHRA; CDR2 reads YSYEKL. The CDR3 region is CASSQDATGYGYTF. The CDR3 region has the DNA TGCGCCAGCAGCCAAGACGCGACAGGGTATGGCTACACCTTC.

In nucleotides, the CDR3 is TGCGCCAGCAGCCAACTTGGACGGTCGGCCCACGAGCAGTACTTC. Translating gives CASSQLGRSAHEQYF. This chain connects TRBV4-1 to TRBJ2-7; no firm D call. V was clipped by 2 bases and J by 5 bases, with 16 bases between them. This CDR3 comprises 15 residues. Per germline, CDR1 MGHRA and CDR2 YSYEKL.

This clone was seen once. The genes are TRBV27 and TRBJ1-6, with no clear D. The CDR3 sequence is 16 residues long. The germline gives CDR1 MNHEY, CDR2 SMNVEV (reference sequence). V was pared by 2 bases and J by 0 bases, with 8 bases between. The CDR3 protein is CASSLEGSSYNSPLHF. The CDR3 region has the DNA TGTGCCAGCAGTTTAGAAGGGAGCTCCTATAATTCACCCCTCCACTTT.

The chain uses TRBV6-5 and TRBJ2-1; tentatively, D is TRBD1 (5 bases). V was shortened by 2 bases and J by 4 bases, with 6 bases between the two germline ends. The germline V gene has CDR1 MNHEY and CDR2 SVGAGI. This CDR3 spans 13 amino acids. The CDR3 nucleotides are TGTGCCAGCAGTTACGACAGTTACAATGAGCAGTTCTTC. Translating it yields CASSYDSYNEQFF.

The V gene is TRBV11-2, the J gene TRBJ2-5; TRBD2 might be the D (6 bases). Looked up from germline, CDR1 is SGHAT and CDR2 is FQNNGV. V gave up 3 bases and J gave up 5 bases, with 10 bases separating them. The CDR3 is 13 amino acids. In DNA, the CDR3 is TGTGCCAGCAGCTTTGGGGCGGGGGAGACCCAGTACTTC. It is translated as CASSFGAGETQYF.

The CDR3 coding sequence is TGTGCCAGCAGCACCCTTGGACAGGCGGGGGACTATGGCTACACCTTC. Translating it yields CASSTLGQAGDYGYTF. V usage is TRBV5-5 and J usage is TRBJ1-2, with 7 positions matching TRBD1. This CDR3 spans 16 amino acids. The V and J ends lost 4 bases and 3 bases, in that order; junction bases with no gene match: 12. CDR1 and CDR2 (germline): SGHKS, YYEKEE (reference sequence).

The rearrangement uses TRBV24-1 and TRBJ1-2, with D tentatively TRBD1 (6 bases). V lost 9 bases and J lost 0, with 10 bases in between. The CDR3 extends over 13 amino acids. The germline gives CDR1 KGHDR, CDR2 SFDVKD. CDR3 protein: CATLQGSNYGYTF. The CDR3 DNA follows: TGTGCCACCTTACAGGGTTCTAACTATGGCTACACCTTC.

The chain joins TRBV3-1 (or the pseudogene TRBV3-2) to TRBJ1-1; 7 nucleotides line up with TRBD1. The CDR3 is made up of 13 amino acids. Germline V CDR1 and CDR2: LGHDT, YNNKEL (reference sequence). V lost 4 bases and J lost 11; bases outside the gene matches: 10. CDR3 in DNA: TGTGCCAGCAGCCGTAACAGGGGTCGTCCGGCTTTCTTT. It encodes CASSRNRGRPAFF.

The chain carries TRBV2 and TRBJ2-1, with TRBD1 matching 8 bases. Germline V gives CDR1 SNHLY, CDR2 FYNNEI. The V and J ends lost 3 bases and 5 bases, in that order; junction bases with no gene match: 6. The CDR3 extends over 15 amino acids. This CDR3 is CASSEMGQVNNEQFF. As DNA, the CDR3 is TGTGCCAGCAGTGAGATGGGACAGGTAAACAATGAGCAGTTCTTC.

CDR3 DNA sequence: TGTGCCAGCAGTGAAGGGCATCCGGGAGGGCCCCCCCGGGAGCAGTACTTC. It yields the protein CASSEGHPGGPPREQYF. The genes are TRBV6-1 and TRBJ2-7; 8 positions agree with TRBD2. The CDR3 has 17 amino acids. CDR1 is MNHNS and CDR2 is SASEGT in the germline V gene. Trimming took 1 base from V and 7 from J; bases not matched to a gene: 15.

The chain joins TRBV5-5 to TRBJ1-5, with D tentatively TRBD1 (5 bases). CDR3 length: 14 amino acids. Germline assignment: CDR1 SGHKS and CDR2 YYEKEE (reference sequence). V dropped 0 bases and J dropped 6 bases, with 10 bases sitting between them. CDR3 sequence reads: CASSLEGTAQPQHF. The CDR3 DNA sequence: TGTGCCAGCAGCTTGGAGGGGACTGCTCAGCCCCAGCATTTT.

The genes are TRBV2 and TRBJ2-1, with D possibly being TRBD2 (6 bases). CDR3 length equals 14 residues. Per germline, CDR1 SNHLY and CDR2 FYNNEI. Trimming took 7 bases from V and 3 from J, leaving 13 bases between them. CDR3 region: CASTPGTGYNEQFF. CDR3 nucleotides: TGTGCCAGCACCCCGGGGACTGGCTACAATGAGCAGTTCTTC.

This sequence joins TRBV28 and TRBJ2-7, with D possibly TRBD2 on 6 matching bases. The V end was cut by 11 bases, the J end by 3 bases, with 17 bases between. CDR1 is MDHEN, CDR2 SYDVKM, per germline. The CDR3 consists of 13 residues. The CDR3 region has the DNA TGTGCCCACAGTTTAGGAGGGGTCTACGAGCAGTACTTC. Its translation is CAHSLGGVYEQYF.

The V call is TRBV11-2, the J call TRBJ2-5; 7 bases align to TRBD1. Germline trimming cut 5 bases from V and 0 bases from J; bases unmatched to any gene: 9. Per germline, CDR1 SGHAT and CDR2 FQNNGV. The CDR3 spans 16 residues. The DNA of the CDR3 is TGTGCCAGCAGCCCAGGGGGATTTAAAGACCAAGAGACCCAGTACTTC. This codes for CASSPGGFKDQETQYF.

As concerns this clone: Within the sample, other DNA sequences also encode this same CDR3. The genes are TRBV2 and TRBJ1-3; D not certain. Germline values: CDR1 SNHLY, CDR2 FYNNEI. The CDR3 is 11 amino acids. The germline V and J ends were trimmed by 4 bases and 2 bases, with 0 bases remaining between them. This CDR3 reads CASSAGNTIYF. The CDR3 DNA sequence: TGTGCCAGCAGTGCTGGAAACACCATATATTTT.

J is TRBJ2-5 and V is TRBV9, with D uncertain. CDR1 and CDR2 from the germline V gene are SGDLS and YYNGEE. The CDR3 has 13 amino acids. V was trimmed by 0 bases and J by 5 bases, leaving 8 bases between them. CDR3 nucleotides: TGTGCCAGCAGCGTAGGAGTCAGGGAGACCCAGTACTTC. Protein sequence: CASSVGVRETQYF.

The J gene is TRBJ1-4, the V gene TRBV19; 7 bases align to TRBD1. After removal of 5 bases from V and 7 bases from J, the junction contained 13 bases not matched to a gene. The CDR3 is 16 amino acids. Germline CDR1 LNHDA, CDR2 SQIVND (reference sequence). CDR3 nucleotides: TGTGCCAGTAGTGTCCAGACAGGGATGGCGTTTGAAAAACTGTTTTTT. Translating gives CASSVQTGMAFEKLFF.

V is TRBV2 and J is TRBJ2-1; D is unclear. In germline, CDR1 is SNHLY, CDR2 FYNNEI. Trimming removed 2 bases from V and 0 bases from J, with 8 bases in between. The CDR3 contains 15 residues. The CDR3 DNA follows: TGTGCCAGCAGTGAATATCCGGGCTCCTACAATGAGCAGTTCTTC. Protein: CASSEYPGSYNEQFF.

The V gene is TRBV18, the J gene TRBJ1-2; TRBD1 aligns across 8 bases. This CDR3 is built from 16 residues. Germline values: CDR1 KGHSH, CDR2 LQKENI. The ends lost 3 bases at V and 5 bases at J; junction bases unmatched: 11. The CDR3 region is CASSPVQGAGWYGYTF. The DNA for the CDR3 is TGTGCCAGCTCACCGGTCCAGGGGGCCGGTTGGTATGGCTACACCTTC.

This clone was seen once. J is TRBJ1-3 and V is TRBV29-1; D is unclear. The CDR3 consists of 12 residues. The V gene's germline CDR1 is SQVTM and CDR2 ANQGSEA. Deletions cut 4 bases from V and 1 base from J, with 5 bases between. The CDR3 nucleotides are TGCAGCGTTGTAGCGTCTGGAAACACCATATATTTT. Its protein product is CSVVASGNTIYF.

The J gene is TRBJ2-7, the V gene TRBV14; a possible D gene is TRBD1 (5 bases). Trimming pared 5 bases from V and 2 bases from J, leaving 10 bases between. The CDR3 totals 13 residues. Germline CDR1 is SGHDN and CDR2 is FVKESK. The DNA for the CDR3 is TGTGCCAGCAGCGACAGCTTAACCTACGAGCAGTACTTC. Encoded protein: CASSDSLTYEQYF.

The chain employs TRBV7-9 and TRBJ2-7; perhaps TRBD2 as D (5 bases). Between the trimmed V and J ends, which lost 5 bases and 4 bases, there was a span of 12 bases. Germline V gives CDR1 SEHNR, CDR2 FQNEAQ (reference sequence). This CDR3 spans 13 amino acids. The CDR3 spells CASSTGLLYEQYF. Written as DNA, the CDR3 is TGTGCCAGCAGCACCGGACTTCTATACGAGCAGTACTTC.